In this sample, the clone carrying this T cell receptor beta chain turned up once. The sample belongs to a study of T cell responses to AZD1222 COVID-19 vaccine. Only in-frame clones appear in the TCRdb table, and some are missing; sequencing was by immunoSEQ multiplex PCR. This sample has over 110,000 clones; around 93% occur once, and the top ten carry approximately 5.4%. The germline V gene has CDR1 ENHRY and CDR2 SYGVKD. The CDR3 totals 12 residues. Between the trimmed V and J ends, which lost 5 bases and 3 bases, there was a span of 7 bases. The chain recombines TRBV10-3 with TRBJ2-5, with D unresolved. This clonotype originated in an adult in good health. The specimen comprised peripheral blood, sampled on day 0 of AZD1222 vaccination. CDR3 in DNA: TGTGCCATCAGTAGCAGAGAAGAGACCCAGTACTTC. Translating gives CAISSREETQYF.